This T cell receptor (beta chain) appears in the sequencing data of a study of OX40 agonist ivuxolimab in advanced cancers. Across the study: Partial responses were observed in three patients, of whom one had hepatocellular carcinoma and two had cutaneous melanoma.

Findings of the study overall: Among some nonresponders, normalized T-cell clonal expansion was also low.

On this clone itself: Antigen unknown.

From germline, CDR1 is MNHEY and CDR2 SVGAGI. With 6 bases removed from V and 4 bases from J, the gap between germline ends came to 9 bases. CDR3 size: 13 residues. The table came from immunoSEQ multiplex PCR; TCRdb's copy has only in-frame clones and leaves some out. Seen here are around 40,000 clones, about 90% observed once, and the top ten hold about 15%. The J gene is TRBJ2-2, the V gene TRBV6-5, with D uncertain. This TCR derives from an adult with an advanced solid tumor such as melanoma, head and neck, liver or kidney cancer. Here the sequenced sample was CD4+ or CD8+ T cells sorted from blood, taken in a trial of the OX40 agonist ivuxolimab. Here the CDR3 DNA reads TGTGCCAGCAGGCCTACAAGCACCGGGGAGCTGTTTTTT. It is translated as CASRPTSTGELFF.